The rows below give T cell receptor beta chains drawn from one sample of a study of T cells in Graves' hyperthyroidism and ophthalmopathy. TCRdb reanalysed the multiplex PCR reads using MiXCR and keeps one entry per CDR3 protein. Of hundreds of thousands of distinct CDR3 sequences detected, approximately 42% appear once; the ten largest clones hold more than 7%. Input material: peripheral blood or thyroid tissue (not recorded which). The receptors come from an adult man with Graves' disease, either hyperthyroidism or ophthalmopathy (not recorded which). Each CDR3 is given with its conserved first and last residue. The D gene is left open where the match is weak. Clone size is stated in some rows and not others, as once, few, many or a class when expanded.

TRBV29-1	TRBD1	few	TRBJ2-1	15	CSVDSGQDWYNEQFF	TGCAGCGTTGATTCGGGACAGGATTGGTACAATGAGCAGTTCTTC
TRBV20-1	-	few	TRBJ1-5	13	CSAVGNSNQPQHF	TGCAGTGCAGTGGGGAATAGCAATCAGCCCCAGCATTTT
TRBV29-1	TRBD1	many	TRBJ1-1	12	CSVAEGASEAFF	TGCAGCGTTGCGGAGGGGGCTTCTGAAGCTTTCTTT
TRBV7-9	-	-	TRBJ2-7	13	CASSKGSGYEQYF	TGTGCCAGCAGCAAGGGGTCAGGCTACGAGCAGTACTTC
TRBV7-9	-	-	TRBJ2-7	15	CASSLHGSGPYEQCF	TGTGCCAGCAGCTTACATGGTAGCGGACCCTACGAGCAGTGCTTC
TRBV6-6	TRBD1	few	TRBJ1-1	16	CASSYRGGAGDTEAFF	TGTGCCAGCAGTTATCGAGGGGGCGCGGGGGACACTGAAGCTTTCTTT
TRBV6-5	-	many	TRBJ1-2	13	CASSYSGGYGYTF	TGTGCCAGCAGTTACTCTGGCGGCTATGGCTACACCTTC
TRBV2	-	many	TRBJ2-7	12	CASRRDSYEQYF	TGTGCCAGCAGACGGGACTCCTACGAGCAGTACTTC
TRBV7-2	-	-	TRBJ2-6	13	CASSFDRTNVLTF	TGTGCCAGCAGCTTCGACAGGACTAACGTCCTGACTTTC
TRBV15	-	-	TRBJ1-6	18	CATSTRLVTGTENSPLHF	TGTGCCACCAGCACTAGACTCGTGACCGGGACGGAGAATTCACCCCTCCACTTT
TRBV9	-	few	TRBJ2-7	14	CASSAAGQSYEQYF	TGTGCCAGCAGCGCAGCGGGACAGTCCTACGAGCAGTACTTC
TRBV30	-	-	TRBJ2-7	14	CAWSVLGAGDEQYF	TGTGCCTGGAGTGTATTGGGGGCGGGGGACGAGCAGTACTTC
TRBV7-9	-	-	TRBJ2-7	14	CASSLGLAPGEQCF	TGTGCCAGCAGCTTGGGGCTAGCGCCGGGCGAGCAGTGCTTC
TRBV28	-	once	TRBJ1-5	11	CASGLLEPQHF	TGTGCCAGCGGCCTGCTTGAGCCCCAGCATTTT
TRBV9	-	few	TRBJ1-4	13	CASSGAAPGKLFF	TGTGCCAGCAGCGGCGCAGCGCCGGGGAAACTGTTTTTT
TRBV2	TRBD1	few	TRBJ1-1	14	CASGSTGMGTEAFF	TGTGCCAGCGGATCGACAGGGATGGGCACTGAAGCTTTCTTT
TRBV12-3/TRBV12-4	-	-	TRBJ1-3	15	CASSLAGLGGNTIYF	TGTGCCAGCAGTTTGGCGGGACTAGGGGGAAACACCATATATTTT
TRBV20-1	TRBD2	-	TRBJ2-7	15	CSARSLAESPYEQYF	TGCAGTGCCAGGTCTCTAGCGGAAAGTCCCTACGAGCAGTACTTC
TRBV7-9	-	few	TRBJ1-2	14	CASSLEGSLGGYTF	TGTGCCAGCAGCTTGGAAGGCAGCTTGGGTGGCTACACCTTC
TRBV2	-	once	TRBJ1-5	14	CASSDYGVGQPQHF	TGTGCCAGCAGTGACTATGGGGTGGGGCAGCCCCAGCATTTT
TRBV7-6	-	-	TRBJ1-3	16	CASSSTIPYEGNTIYF	TGTGCCAGCAGCTCAACTATACCCTACGAGGGAAACACCATATATTTT
TRBV12-3/TRBV12-4	TRBD2	-	TRBJ2-2	13	CASVSGSTGELLF	TGTGCCAGCGTTAGCGGGAGCACCGGGGAGCTGCTTTTT
TRBV24-1	-	-	TRBJ1-2	13	CATSAGVGYGYTF	TGTGCCACCAGTGCTGGGGTCGGCTATGGCTACACCTTC
TRBV20-1	TRBD2	-	TRBJ2-7	15	CSARRLAESSYEQYF	TGCAGTGCTAGACGACTAGCGGAGAGCTCCTACGAGCAGTACTTC
TRBV2	-	-	TRBJ1-6	16	CASSEGRGFGVAPLHF	TGTGCCAGCAGTGAGGGCAGGGGATTTGGGGTCGCACCCCTCCACTTT
TRBV5-4	TRBD1	-	TRBJ1-2	16	CASSLGGTGGVYGYTF	TGTGCCAGCAGCTTGGGCGGGACAGGGGGCGTCTATGGCTACACCTTC
TRBV7-9	-	many	TRBJ2-7	14	CASSLAGRGNEQYF	TGTGCCAGCAGCTTAGCGGGCAGGGGCAACGAGCAGTACTTC
TRBV7-2	-	-	TRBJ1-2	14	CASSLGEGYYGYTF	TGTGCCAGCAGCCTAGGCGAGGGGTATTATGGCTACACCTTC
TRBV19	-	many	TRBJ2-7	13	CASSAGLNYEQYF	TGTGCCAGTAGTGCAGGGCTTAACTACGAGCAGTACTTC
TRBV12-3/TRBV12-4	-	-	TRBJ1-5	15	CASRMAEYSNQPQHF	TGTGCCAGCAGGATGGCAGAATATAGCAATCAGCCCCAGCATTTT
TRBV12-3/TRBV12-4	-	-	TRBJ1-2	14	CASSFQEPRRGYTF	TGTGCCAGCAGTTTTCAGGAACCGAGGAGAGGCTACACCTTC
TRBV6-5	-	-	TRBJ2-5	14	CASSYGPGQETQYF	TGTGCCAGCAGTTACGGGCCAGGACAAGAGACCCAGTACTTC
TRBV25-1	TRBD1	-	TRBJ2-5	17	CASSAPHLQGVQETQYF	TGTGCCAGCAGTGCTCCCCACCTACAGGGGGTCCAAGAGACCCAGTACTTC
TRBV29-1	-	many	TRBJ1-3	14	CSVGIRQAGNTIYF	TGCAGCGTTGGAATTCGGCAGGCAGGAAACACCATATATTTT
TRBV5-1	TRBD1	few	TRBJ1-2	15	CASSVDRRSWYGYTF	TGCGCCAGCAGCGTGGACAGGAGGAGTTGGTATGGCTACACCTTC
TRBV7-6	-	many	TRBJ1-1	14	CASKESVMNTEAFF	TGTGCCAGCAAGGAAAGTGTCATGAACACTGAAGCTTTCTTT
TRBV2	-	many	TRBJ1-5	14	CASTPGRRSMPQHF	TGTGCCAGCACCCCGGGACGGAGGTCAATGCCCCAGCATTTT
TRBV5-1	TRBD1	-	TRBJ1-5	16	CASSFLPDRGNQPQHF	TGCGCCAGCAGCTTCTTACCCGACAGGGGTAATCAGCCCCAGCATTTT
TRBV2	TRBD1	once	TRBJ1-5	18	CASSYRTGRYYSNQPQHF	TGTGCCAGCAGTTACAGGACAGGCCGCTATTATAGCAATCAGCCCCAGCATTTT
TRBV20-1	-	-	TRBJ2-7	13	CSAAYEGAYEQYF	TGCAGTGCCGCCTATGAAGGGGCCTACGAGCAGTACTTC
TRBV10-3	-	-	TRBJ2-7	15	CAISDPGVGAYEQYF	TGTGCCATCAGCGACCCAGGGGTGGGAGCCTACGAGCAGTACTTC
TRBV7-8	TRBD2	-	TRBJ2-2	15	CASSLLAGEGGELFF	TGTGCCAGCAGCTTACTAGCGGGAGAGGGCGGGGAGCTGTTTTTT
TRBV10-3	-	-	TRBJ1-5	14	CAISELRGNQPQHF	TGTGCCATCAGTGAGCTTCGGGGAAATCAGCCCCAGCATTTT
TRBV5-6	TRBD1	-	TRBJ1-1	14	CASSMTGENTEAFF	TGTGCCAGCAGCATGACAGGGGAGAACACTGAAGCTTTCTTT
TRBV6-5	-	once	TRBJ1-4	12	CASIAGGGKLFF	TGTGCCAGCATCGCCGGAGGGGGAAAACTGTTTTTT
TRBV2	-	few	TRBJ2-2	15	CASKATKINTGELFF	TGTGCCAGCAAGGCTACGAAAATTAACACCGGGGAGCTGTTTTTT
TRBV7-9	-	few	TRBJ1-1	16	CASAGTWARGNTEAFF	TGTGCCAGCGCGGGGACGTGGGCCCGTGGGAACACTGAAGCTTTCTTT
TRBV6-1	TRBD1	once	TRBJ2-2	15	CASRWTGANTGELFF	TGTGCCAGCAGGTGGACAGGCGCGAACACCGGGGAGCTGTTTTTT
TRBV9	TRBD2	few	TRBJ2-2	17	CASSVLAGGQMAGELFF	TGTGCCAGCAGCGTTTTAGCGGGAGGGCAGATGGCCGGGGAGCTGTTTTTT
TRBV7-6	-	-	TRBJ1-5	16	CASSWGLAGAGQPQHF	TGTGCCAGCAGCTGGGGCCTAGCGGGGGCGGGTCAGCCCCAGCATTTT
TRBV5-1	TRBD1	few	TRBJ1-2	15	CASSPTTGGRYGYTF	TGCGCCAGCAGTCCTACCACAGGGGGCCGCTATGGCTACACCTTC
TRBV20-1	-	few	TRBJ2-5	14	CSARGWQAQETQYF	TGCAGTGCTAGAGGGTGGCAGGCCCAAGAGACCCAGTACTTC
TRBV7-2	-	-	TRBJ1-4	13	CASSTQANEKLFF	TGTGCCAGCAGCACCCAGGCTAATGAAAAACTGTTTTTT
TRBV19	TRBD1	-	TRBJ1-1	14	CASRNGQGATEAFF	TGTGCCAGTAGGAACGGACAGGGGGCCACTGAAGCTTTCTTT
TRBV7-6	TRBD2	-	TRBJ2-5	14	CASSPRPGGETQYF	TGTGCCAGCAGCCCCCGTCCCGGGGGGGAGACCCAGTACTTC
TRBV6-5	-	-	TRBJ2-6	17	CASSSQGRGSGANVLTF	TGTGCCAGCAGTTCTCAGGGAAGGGGTTCTGGGGCCAACGTCCTGACTTTC
TRBV7-6	-	few	TRBJ2-1	12	CASSLGVNEQFF	TGTGCCAGCAGCTTAGGCGTGAATGAGCAGTTCTTC
TRBV15	-	-	TRBJ1-4	18	CATSGGWAAFGSNEKLFF	TGTGCCACCAGCGGGGGATGGGCAGCCTTCGGGTCTAATGAAAAACTGTTTTTT
TRBV20-1	-	-	TRBJ2-5	12	CSGVRSSETQYF	TGCAGTGGTGTAAGGTCGTCGGAGACCCAGTACTTC
TRBV25-1	-	-	TRBJ1-6	11	CASSESGFLHF	TGTGCCAGCAGTGAATCAGGGTTCCTCCACTTT